This record concerns one T cell receptor (beta chain) sequence. The germline V and J ends were trimmed by 2 bases and 1 base, with 11 bases remaining between them. Per germline, CDR1 MNHEY and CDR2 SMNVEV (reference sequence). The CDR3 runs to 15 residues. This record comes from a study of control samples from healthy donors and cancer patients. Measured with immunoSEQ multiplex PCR; TCRdb has only the in-frame clones, and not every one. Of some 120,000 clones listed, roughly 94% were seen once; the top ten hold around 3.6%. V is TRBV27 and J is TRBJ1-1; possibly TRBD1 for D (5 bases). The clonotype comes from a man in his thirties or forties in good health. The sample was blood. The CDR3 DNA reads as TGTGCCAGCAGTTTAGAGGGACCCCGGAACACTGAAGCTTTCTTT. Amino acid sequence: CASSLEGPRNTEAFF.